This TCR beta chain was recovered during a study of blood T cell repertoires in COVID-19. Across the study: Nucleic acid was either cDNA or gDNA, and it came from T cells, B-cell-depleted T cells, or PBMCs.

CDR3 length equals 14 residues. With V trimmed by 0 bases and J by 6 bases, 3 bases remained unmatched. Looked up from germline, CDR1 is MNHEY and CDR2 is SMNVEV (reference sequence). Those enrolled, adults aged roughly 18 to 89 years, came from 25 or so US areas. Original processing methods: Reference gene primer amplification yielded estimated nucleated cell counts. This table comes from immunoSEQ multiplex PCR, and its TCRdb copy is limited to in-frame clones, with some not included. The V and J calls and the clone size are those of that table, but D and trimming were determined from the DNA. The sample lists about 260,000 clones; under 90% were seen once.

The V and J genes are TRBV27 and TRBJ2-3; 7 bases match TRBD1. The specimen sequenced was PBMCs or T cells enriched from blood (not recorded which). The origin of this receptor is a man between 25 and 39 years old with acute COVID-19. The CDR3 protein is CASSLSTGLDTQYF. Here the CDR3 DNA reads TGTGCCAGCAGTTTATCGACAGGGTTGGATACGCAGTATTTT.